The rows below give T cell receptor beta chains drawn from one sample of a study of OX40 agonist ivuxolimab in advanced cancers. Some clones are missing from TCRdb's copy, which holds only in-frame ones; the method was immunoSEQ multiplex PCR. The table records tens of thousands of clones, 75% to 85% of them present only once. The specimen was CD4+ or CD8+ T cells sorted from blood, collected in a trial of the OX40 agonist ivuxolimab. The receptors here all came from an adult with an advanced solid tumor such as melanoma, head and neck, liver or kidney cancer. The CDR3 runs from the conserved cysteine through the conserved F or W. The order of the fields is J gene, clone size, V gene, D gene, CDR3 DNA, CDR3 protein. A D gene is named only where the DNA matches it firmly. Only part of the rows carry a size: once, few, many, or a class if the clone is expanded.

>TRBJ2-3|NA|TRBV11-1|NA
TGTGCCAGCAGCTACGGGACTCTACTTAGCACAGATACGCAGTATTTT
CASSYGTLLSTDTQYF
>TRBJ2-7|NA|TRBV7-9|NA
TGTGCCAGCAGCCGTCCGGTTTCATACGAGCAGTACTTC
CASSRPVSYEQYF
>TRBJ2-7|NA|TRBV11-2|NA
TGTGCCAGCAGCTTAGAACAGGGAGGCGAGCAGTACTTC
CASSLEQGGEQYF
>TRBJ2-1|NA|TRBV29-1|NA
TGCAGCGTTGAAGATGAGCAGGGGACCTACAATGAGCAGTTCTTC
CSVEDEQGTYNEQFF
>TRBJ2-7|NA|TRBV10-1|TRBD1
TGCGCCAGCAGACGGGACAGGGGGGAGCAGTACTTC
CASRRDRGEQYF
>TRBJ2-5|once|TRBV10-2|NA
TGCGCCAGCATCCGGGACACGTATGCGGAGACCCAGTACTTC
CASIRDTYAETQYF
>TRBJ2-7|once|TRBV30|TRBD2
TGTGCCTGGAGTGTACCAATTAGCGGGCCAATAACCTACGAGCAGTACTTC
CAWSVPISGPITYEQYF
>TRBJ2-7|NA|TRBV9|NA
TGTGCCAGCAGCGTAGACACAGGGTGGCCCTACGAGCAGTACTTC
CASSVDTGWPYEQYF
>TRBJ2-7|once|TRBV19|TRBD2
TGTGCCAGTAGTCCGGGGACTAGCGGGGCCAGCGAGCAGTACTTC
CASSPGTSGASEQYF
>TRBJ2-7|NA|TRBV4-1|NA
TGCGCCAGCAGCCAAGCTTCCCTCCCAGGAGGTTTCTACGAGCAGTACTTC
CASSQASLPGGFYEQYF
>TRBJ2-1|NA|TRBV9|NA
TGTGCCAGCGACCGGGACGGATCCTACAATGAGCAGTTCTTC
CASDRDGSYNEQFF
>TRBJ2-1|NA|TRBV19|NA
TGTGCCACAATGGACAGAGACTCCTACAATGAGCAGTTCTTC
CATMDRDSYNEQFF
>TRBJ2-2|NA|TRBV2|TRBD1
TGTGCCAGCAGACTGGGACAGGGAAAAAAGGCTACGAACACCGGGGAGCTGTTTTTT
CASRLGQGKKATNTGELFF
>TRBJ2-7|NA|TRBV4-3|TRBD1
TGCGCCAGCAGCAAAGATCCTCCCCCAGGGGGCGAGCAGTACTTC
CASSKDPPPGGEQYF
>TRBJ1-2|NA|TRBV4-1|NA
TGCGCCAGCGGTACAGGTGGGGATAACTATGGCTACACCTTC
CASGTGGDNYGYTF
>TRBJ2-5|NA|TRBV13|NA
TGTGCCAGCACCCACGACGGGTACCAAGAGACCCAGTACTTC
CASTHDGYQETQYF
>TRBJ2-6|NA|TRBV2|NA
TGTGCCAGCAACAGGGACGTATCTGGGGCCAACGTCCTGACTTTC
CASNRDVSGANVLTF
>TRBJ2-1|NA|TRBV28|TRBD1
TGTGCCAGCAGATACTCCGGGACAGGGTACAATGAGCAGTTCTTC
CASRYSGTGYNEQFF
>TRBJ2-5|NA|TRBV7-9|TRBD2
TGTGCCAGCAGCTCCGGACTAGCGGGATGGGAGACCCAGTACTTC
CASSSGLAGWETQYF
>TRBJ2-7|few|TRBV7-6|NA
TGTGCCAGCAGCTTTAATCCAGGGCCCTACGAGCAGTACTTC
CASSFNPGPYEQYF
>TRBJ2-6|NA|TRBV27|NA
TGTGCCAGCAGTTTCGGGGGCTCCTCGGCCAGGGCCAACGTCCTGACTTTC
CASSFGGSSARANVLTF
>TRBJ2-5|NA|TRBV4-3|TRBD1
TGCGCCAGCAGCCAAGGGACAGGGGGTCGGGAGACCCAGTACTTC
CASSQGTGGRETQYF